This TCR beta chain comes out of a study of cytomegalovirus exposure and HLA in healthy donors. Primers for the PCR totalled 60 Vbeta and 13 Jbeta. Profiling relied on immunoSEQ multiplex PCR, and the TCRdb table lists in-frame clones only, not all of them. The table shows approximately 180,000 clones, with about two thirds occurring only once. No record was made of this donor's CMV serostatus. A remark on this clone: Its cognate antigen is unknown. This specimen includes other DNA sequences encoding the same CDR3.

The study, taken as a whole, reports: In a later analysis, CMV-associated beta chains were mostly HLA-associated, it appeared. In an earlier analysis, about 90% or about 30%: the productive usage of most TCR beta V segments.

The sequence came from a human donor in good health. The sequencing input was PBMCs.

DNA of the CDR3: TGTGCCAGCTCACCTTCTAAGAACACTGAAGCTTTCTTT. Protein product: CASSPSKNTEAFF. This chain uses TRBV18 with TRBJ1-1; no clear D. Germline V gene sequence: CDR1 KGHSH, CDR2 LQKENI. Between the trimmed V and J ends, which lost 3 bases and 1 base, there was a span of 6 bases. The CDR3 has 13 residues.